A single sample is the source of the 30 T cell receptor beta chains below, sequenced in a study of cytomegalovirus exposure and HLA in healthy donors. The table came from immunoSEQ multiplex PCR; TCRdb's copy has only in-frame clones and leaves some out. The table has roughly 150,000 clones, approximately 81% seen once. The sequencing input was PBMCs. The receptors originated from a man aged 25 to 40 in good health and CMV-seropositive.

The genes are TRBV6-5 and TRBJ2-7; the D gene is possibly TRBD2 (6 bases). Germline V gene sequence: CDR1 MNHEY, CDR2 SVGAGI. V was shortened by 7 bases and J by 2 bases, with 12 bases between the two germline ends. The CDR3 sequence is 13 residues long. For the CDR3, the DNA is TGTGCCAGCAAAACCGGGGGTCCCTACGAGCAGTACTTC. Its translation: CASKTGGPYEQYF.

The V gene is TRBV11-2, the J gene TRBJ2-7; D not resolved. Germline loops: CDR1 SGHAT, CDR2 FQNNGV. The V end lost 2 bases, the J end lost 5 bases, and 4 bases lay between the germline ends. The CDR3 length is 11 residues. The CDR3 reads CASSLLHEQYF. Here the CDR3 DNA reads TGTGCCAGCAGCTTACTCCACGAGCAGTACTTC.

This chain links TRBV18 with TRBJ2-7; 9 nucleotides agree with TRBD1. This CDR3 is 15 amino acids long. Losses at the gene ends were 0 bases for V and 7 bases for J; bases not matched to a gene: 7. The germline V gene has CDR1 KGHSH and CDR2 LQKENI. The CDR3 here is CASSPPGTGWEEQYF. CDR3 coding DNA: TGTGCCAGCTCACCACCGGGGACAGGGTGGGAAGAGCAGTACTTC.

The chain links TRBV18 to TRBJ2-1; 9 bases are shared with TRBD1. V shed 5 bases and J 2 bases; nucleotides not matched to a gene: 10. CDR3 size: 17 residues. Looked up from germline, CDR1 is KGHSH and CDR2 is LQKENI. CDR3 sequence (DNA): TGTGCCAGCTCAGCATCCGGGACAGGGAGGACCTACAATGAGCAGTTCTTC. Translating gives CASSASGTGRTYNEQFF.

Only one count was recorded for this clone. The V and J genes are TRBV6-5 and TRBJ2-5; perhaps TRBD1 as D (6 bases). Trimming left V 2 bases short and J 3 bases short, with 10 bases between. CDR3 length: 14 residues. Looked up from germline, CDR1 is MNHEY and CDR2 is SVGAGI. This chain's CDR3 is CASSYGRQEETQYF. Here the CDR3 DNA reads TGTGCCAGCAGTTACGGGAGACAGGAAGAGACCCAGTACTTC.

The CDR3 loop reads CASSPRGGETQYF. The CDR3 coding sequence is TGTGCCAGCAGCCCTAGGGGGGGAGAGACCCAGTACTTC. The genes are TRBV9 and TRBJ2-5, with a tentative D call TRBD2 (7 bases). This CDR3 is built from 13 residues. Germline values: CDR1 SGDLS, CDR2 YYNGEE. Deletions cut 4 bases from V and 4 bases from J, with 11 bases between.

The chain recombines TRBV19 with TRBJ1-1; the D gene is possibly TRBD1 (6 bases). CDR1 is LNHDA and CDR2 is SQIVND in the germline V gene (reference sequence). This CDR3 region has 14 residues. V lost 3 bases and J 1 base, leaving 9 bases between the germline ends. DNA of the CDR3: TGTGCCAGTAGTATTCTGGACAGGAACACTGAAGCTTTCTTT. Translating it yields CASSILDRNTEAFF.

The chain has TRBV9 and TRBJ1-5, with D possibly matching TRBD1 (5 bases). V gave up 0 bases and J gave up 7 bases, with 14 bases separating them. CDR1 is SGDLS and CDR2 is YYNGEE in the germline V gene. The CDR3 is made up of 15 amino acids. The CDR3 sequence: CASSVDGGAGQPQHF. CDR3 DNA: TGTGCCAGCAGCGTAGATGGAGGGGCAGGGCAGCCCCAGCATTTT.

This chain joins TRBV7-2 and TRBJ2-7; D gene ambiguous. The CDR3 contains 13 residues. Looked up from germline, CDR1 is SGHTA and CDR2 is FQGNSA. With 2 bases removed from V and 4 bases from J, the gap between germline ends came to 9 bases. The CDR3 nucleotides read TGTGCCAGCAGCTTACGCCCCAGATACGAGCAGTACTTC. Translated: CASSLRPRYEQYF.

J is TRBJ2-7 and V is TRBV5-4; 11 positions match TRBD2. Germline V gene sequence: CDR1 SGHNT, CDR2 YYREEE (reference sequence). With V trimmed by 3 bases and J by 5 bases, 7 bases remained unmatched. CDR3 length equals 15 residues. The CDR3 loop reads CASSYKLAGVDEQYF. The DNA of the CDR3 is TGTGCCAGCAGCTATAAACTAGCGGGAGTGGACGAGCAGTACTTC.

The chain has TRBV10-3 and TRBJ2-5, with D possibly being TRBD2 (6 bases). The CDR3 runs 14 residues. The germline V gene encodes CDR1 ENHRY and CDR2 SYGVKD. With 6 bases removed from V and 1 base from J, the gap between germline ends came to 12 bases. The CDR3 here is CAISGDFAQETQYF. The CDR3 DNA reads as TGTGCCATCAGCGGGGACTTTGCCCAAGAGACCCAGTACTTC.

This chain uses TRBV11-2 with TRBJ2-7; 7 bases are shared with TRBD1. Germline-derived CDR1 and CDR2 are SGHAT and FQNNGV. V shed 2 bases, J shed 0 bases, and the junction held 4 bases outside the gene matches. The CDR3 loop spans 15 amino acids. The CDR3 sequence is CASSLSGQASYEQYF. CDR3 DNA sequence: TGTGCCAGCAGCTTAAGTGGACAGGCCTCCTACGAGCAGTACTTC.

The chain recombines TRBV28 with TRBJ2-1; 14 nucleotides line up with TRBD2. Trimming took 4 bases from V and 8 from J; bases not matched to a gene: 7. The CDR3 has 16 amino acids. CDR1 and CDR2 (germline): MDHEN, SYDVKM. CDR3 sequence reads: CASSSGTSGGRDEQFF. The CDR3 DNA follows: TGTGCCAGCAGTTCCGGGACTAGCGGGGGTAGGGATGAGCAGTTCTTC. The complete variable domain, with remaining parts taken from reference TRBV28 and TRBJ2-1, reads DVKVTQSSRYLVKRTGEKVFLECVQDMDHENMFWYRQDPGLGLRLIYFSYDVKMKEKGDIPEGYSVSREKKERFSLILESASTNQTSMYLCASSSGTSGGRDEQFFGPGTRLTVL.

The rearrangement uses TRBV6-5 and TRBJ2-7; 7 bases are a match to TRBD1. The CDR3 has 14 amino acids. Trimming removed 4 bases from V and 0 bases from J; junction bases left unmatched: 3. From germline, CDR1 is MNHEY and CDR2 SVGAGI. CDR3 sequence: CASSWDSLSYEQYF. CDR3 coding DNA: TGTGCCAGCAGTTGGGACAGCCTCTCCTACGAGCAGTACTTC.

The rearrangement uses TRBV10-3 and TRBJ2-1, with 10 bases fitting TRBD2. V lost 3 bases and J lost 10; bases outside the gene matches: 9. This CDR3 contains 15 residues. Germline V gene data show CDR1 as ENHRY and CDR2 as SYGVKD. CDR3 region: CAISDQAGGPDEQFF. The CDR3 nucleotides are TGTGCCATCAGTGATCAAGCGGGGGGGCCCGACGAGCAGTTCTTC.

This clone came up once. This rearrangement joins TRBV28 to TRBJ2-5; the D gene is possibly TRBD2 (6 bases). Germline V gene data show CDR1 as MDHEN and CDR2 as SYDVKM. CDR3 length: 15 residues. Trimming cost V 1 base and J 7 bases, with 16 bases left between them. CDR3 coding DNA: TGTGCCAGCAGTTTATCGTCGGGAGATTTGGCGACCCAGTACTTC. Its protein is CASSLSSGDLATQYF.

The genes are TRBV5-6 and TRBJ2-3; no clear D gene. Germline lookup yields CDR1 SGHDT and CDR2 YYEEEE. V was pared by 4 bases and J by 1 base, with 4 bases between. The CDR3 loop spans 12 amino acids. The CDR3 protein is CASSPGTDTQYF. The DNA of the CDR3 is TGTGCCAGCAGCCCCGGCACAGATACGCAGTATTTT.

V is TRBV7-9 and J is TRBJ1-6; D call uncertain. CDR3 length: 13 residues. V was cut by 0 bases and J by 7 bases, with 4 bases left in between. The germline CDR1 and CDR2 sequences are SEHNR and FQNEAQ (reference sequence). The CDR3 nucleotides read TGTGCCAGCAGCTTAGCTCCAAATTCACCCCTCCACTTT. It translates to CASSLAPNSPLHF.

This chain joins TRBV2 and TRBJ1-4, with D maybe TRBD1 (5 bases). The CDR3 consists of 14 residues. Trimming took 7 bases from V and 4 from J, leaving 13 bases between them. Germline CDR1 SNHLY, CDR2 FYNNEI. This chain's CDR3 is CASKIRQSNEKLFF. DNA for the CDR3: TGTGCCAGCAAAATCCGACAGAGTAATGAAAAACTGTTTTTT.

This rearrangement joins TRBV25-1 to TRBJ2-1; D might be TRBD2 (7 bases). The CDR3 totals 13 residues. V was shortened by 4 bases and J by 11 bases, with 15 bases between the two germline ends. CDR1 MGHDK and CDR2 SYGVNS come from the germline V gene. CDR3 sequence reads: CASSGGRGFKQFF. The CDR3 bases are TGTGCCAGCAGTGGGGGGAGGGGGTTTAAGCAGTTCTTC.

V gene TRBV28 combines with J gene TRBJ1-3; 7 bases are shared with TRBD1. The CDR3 contains 14 residues. The junction had 6 bases not matched to a gene; V was cut back by 5 bases and J by 5 bases. Germline V CDR1 and CDR2: MDHEN, SYDVKM. The CDR3 region has the DNA TGTGCCAGCAGTGTAAAGGGGGCGAGAAACACCATATATTTT. Its protein is CASSVKGARNTIYF.

The DNA of the CDR3 is TGTGCCAGCAGTGAGCCAAAGACAGGGGTAGGTCAGCCCCAGCATTTT. Amino acids: CASSEPKTGVGQPQHF. The V gene is TRBV2, the J gene TRBJ1-5, with 8 positions matching TRBD1. The length of the CDR3 is 16 residues. The germline V gene encodes CDR1 SNHLY and CDR2 FYNNEI. The junction had 10 bases not matched to a gene; V was cut back by 3 bases and J by 6 bases.

V is TRBV5-4 and J is TRBJ2-3, with TRBD2 matching over 14 bases. CDR1 is SGHNT, CDR2 YYREEE, per germline (reference sequence). CDR3 length: 16 residues. With 4 bases clipped from V and 3 bases from J, the junction kept 4 bases outside the gene matches. Here the CDR3 reads CASSPGLAGGTDTQYF. The DNA of the CDR3 is TGTGCCAGCAGCCCCGGACTAGCGGGAGGTACAGATACGCAGTATTTT.

This clone was seen a handful of times. This chain connects TRBV28 to TRBJ2-6; 8 bases align to TRBD1. Trimming removed 3 bases from V and 2 bases from J; junction bases left unmatched: 6. CDR3 length: 17 amino acids. The germline CDR1 and CDR2 sequences are MDHEN and SYDVKM. The CDR3 loop reads CASSFGQGKAGANVLTF. CDR3 DNA: TGTGCCAGCAGTTTTGGACAGGGAAAGGCTGGGGCCAACGTCCTGACTTTC.

J is TRBJ2-6 and V is TRBV10-3, with a possible D match to TRBD2 (5 bases). The CDR3 runs to 13 residues. Germline CDR1 is ENHRY and CDR2 is SYGVKD. Trimming removed 7 bases from V and 2 bases from J, with 6 bases in between. The CDR3 here is CAINGAGANVLTF. DNA of the CDR3: TGTGCCATCAACGGGGCTGGGGCCAACGTCCTGACTTTC.

This clone was counted a single time. The CDR3 loop is CASSYSRGGLYEQYF. The CDR3 bases are TGTGCCAGCAGTTACTCCCGGGGGGGCCTCTACGAGCAGTACTTC. The J gene is TRBJ2-7, the V gene TRBV6-5, with 8 bases identical to TRBD2. The junction had 4 bases not matched to a gene; V was cut back by 0 bases and J by 3 bases. Germline CDR1 is MNHEY and CDR2 is SVGAGI. The CDR3 is made up of 15 amino acids.

V usage is TRBV5-1 and J usage is TRBJ2-1; possible D gene TRBD1, 7 bases. Trimming pared 4 bases from V and 3 bases from J, leaving 11 bases between. Germline V gene data show CDR1 as SGHRS and CDR2 as YFSETQ. The CDR3 is 14 amino acids. The DNA of the CDR3 is TGCGCCAGCAGCGCGGGACAGCTCTACAATGAGCAGTTCTTC. Translating it yields CASSAGQLYNEQFF. Full variable domain (outside the CDR3, taken from reference TRBV5-1 and TRBJ2-1): KAGVTQTPRYLIKTRGQQVTLSCSPISGHRSVSWYQQTPGQGLQFLFEYFSETQRNKGNFPGRFSGRQFSNSRSEMNVSTLELGDSALYLCASSAGQLYNEQFFGPGTRLTVL.

The V gene is TRBV6-6, the J gene TRBJ2-7; TRBD2 might be the D (6 bases). Germline-derived CDR1 and CDR2 are MNHNY and SVGAGI (reference sequence). CDR3 length: 15 residues. The V end lost 2 bases, the J end lost 0 bases, and 11 bases lay between the germline ends. As DNA, the CDR3 is TGTGCCAGCAGTTACATGGCGGGGAGCTCCTACGAGCAGTACTTC. This gives the protein CASSYMAGSSYEQYF.

The chain carries TRBV6-5 and TRBJ1-1; 8 bases align to TRBD1. The trim removed 6 bases at V and 2 bases at J, leaving 5 bases unmatched. CDR3 size: 14 residues. Germline CDR1 and CDR2: MNHEY and SVGAGI. The DNA for the CDR3 is TGTGCCAGCAGCCGAGGACAGGGAAACACTGAAGCTTTCTTT. This encodes CASSRGQGNTEAFF.

J is TRBJ1-1 and V is TRBV28; D ambiguous. Germline lookup yields CDR1 MDHEN and CDR2 SYDVKM. This CDR3 is built from 13 residues. V lost 3 bases, J lost 5 bases, and 10 bases lay in between. The CDR3 sequence is CASSLTGRTEAFF. The CDR3 bases are TGTGCCAGCAGTTTGACGGGGAGGACTGAAGCTTTCTTT.